This TCR beta chain was identified in a study of blood T cells in healthy people across ages. Overall study results and limits: Donors of long life had a larger count of naive CD4+ cells and greater diversity than aged donors. Unsorted PBMCs prevented conclusive naive versus antigen-experienced comparison. Per-million-T-cell TCR beta diversity fell roughly linearly with age.

Trimming took off 4 bases at V and 3 bases at J, with 8 bases between the two ends. The CDR3 covers 13 residues. Germline V gene lookup returns CDR1 KGHDR and CDR2 SFDVKD. This clonotype was counted many times. What it recognizes is unknown. Total RNA extraction produced at least 5 micrograms (per sample) for the study. PCR was performed a second time for roughly 6 to 12 cycles using a sample-barcoded 5' primer and a J-beta primer mix. TCRdb passed the 5' RACE reads through MiXCR, listing each CDR3 protein once. The table includes hundreds of thousands of distinct CDR3 sequences, roughly 56% detected once.

The chain couples TRBV24-1 to TRBJ2-5; the D gene is possibly TRBD1 (6 bases). The source is a man aged 40-55 years in good health. The specimen was blood. CDR3 region: CATSDGTKETQYF. CDR3 nucleotide sequence: TGTGCCACCAGTGACGGGACAAAAGAGACCCAGTACTTC.